One and the same sample provided the 8 T cell receptor beta chains below, sequenced in a study of blood T cell repertoires in COVID-19. The table came from immunoSEQ multiplex PCR; TCRdb's copy has only in-frame clones and leaves some out. The table lists about 240,000 clones, about 89% of them singletons. Sequencing was performed on PBMCs or T cells enriched from blood (not recorded which). These receptors were obtained from a woman in her twenties or thirties who had recovered from COVID-19.

The chain joins TRBV7-9 to TRBJ1-1; D gene ambiguous. V lost 3 bases to trimming and J lost 3 bases, with 17 bases between them. The CDR3 loop spans 16 amino acids. Germline-derived CDR1 and CDR2 are SEHNR and FQNEAQ (reference sequence). The CDR3 DNA sequence: TGTGCCAGCAGCTTTCCACAGATAATACGAGACACTGAAGCTTTCTTT. Translated, it gives CASSFPQIIRDTEAFF.

The V gene is TRBV30, the J gene TRBJ1-4; tentatively, D is TRBD1 (6 bases). Germline V gene sequence: CDR1 GTSNPN, CDR2 SVGIG (reference sequence). The length of the CDR3 is 15 residues. Trimming stripped 7 bases from V and 0 bases from J, with 15 bases between. The CDR3 region is CAFQQGAATNEKLFF. DNA for the CDR3: TGTGCCTTTCAACAGGGAGCTGCAACTAATGAAAAACTGTTTTTT.

In this sample, this clone turned up a few times. The chain couples TRBV6-2 or TRBV6-3 to TRBJ2-5; the match to TRBD1 covers 8 bases. Per germline, CDR1 MNHEY and CDR2 SVGEGT. CDR3 length: 14 residues. J lost 5 bases, V lost 1 base, and 3 bases had no gene match. The CDR3 nucleotides read TGTGCCAGCAGTTACTGGACAGGGTTGGAGACCCAGTACTTC. It specifies CASSYWTGLETQYF.

This chain links TRBV7-3 with TRBJ1-1, with 8 bases aligning to TRBD1. The CDR3 extends over 15 amino acids. Germline V gives CDR1 SGHTA, CDR2 FQGTGA. J was trimmed by 0 bases and V by 6 bases; bases with no gene match: 6. CDR3 bases: TGTGCCAGCAGAACCAGACAGGGGATGAACACTGAAGCTTTCTTT. This translates into CASRTRQGMNTEAFF. Looking up the rest from reference TRBV7-3 and TRBJ1-1 gives the full variable domain: GAGVSQTPSNKVTEKGKYVELRCDPISGHTALYWYRQSLGQGPEFLIYFQGTGAADDSGLPNDRFFAVRPEGSVSTLKIQRTERGDSAVYLCASRTRQGMNTEAFFGQGTRLTVV.

The chain employs TRBV9 and TRBJ1-1; TRBD1 is a possible D gene (6 bases). V lost 2 bases and J lost 1, with 9 bases in between. The CDR3 is 14 residues long. Per the germline V gene, CDR1 is SGDLS and CDR2 is YYNGEE. CDR3 sequence (DNA): TGTGCCAGCAGCGTCACAGGGTCGAACACTGAAGCTTTCTTT. Encoded protein: CASSVTGSNTEAFF.

The chain employs TRBV6-5 and TRBJ2-7; TRBD2 matches 11 bases. CDR3 length: 14 residues. The trim removed 6 bases at V and 2 bases at J, leaving 3 bases unmatched. Germline values: CDR1 MNHEY, CDR2 SVGAGI. CDR3 sequence: CASSLSGRAYEQYF. CDR3 coding DNA: TGTGCCAGCAGCCTTAGCGGGAGGGCCTACGAGCAGTACTTC.

This rearrangement joins TRBV5-6 to TRBJ1-4; D is possibly TRBD1 (6 bases). This CDR3 is 14 amino acids long. CDR1 is SGHDT, CDR2 YYEEEE, per germline. Trimming pared 7 bases from V and 7 bases from J, leaving 17 bases between. The chain's CDR3 is CASQPTNRVEKLFF. The CDR3 DNA reads as TGTGCCAGCCAACCGACGAACAGGGTTGAAAAACTGTTTTTT.

The chain recombines TRBV5-4 with TRBJ1-1; 8 nucleotides align to TRBD1. CDR1 is SGHNT, CDR2 YYREEE, per germline (reference sequence). The CDR3 sequence is 14 residues long. Unmatched junction bases numbered 6, after V lost 0 bases and J lost 8 bases. CDR3 DNA: TGTGCCAGCAGCTTGGGGGTGAGACAGGGGGAAGCTTTCTTT. As protein: CASSLGVRQGEAFF. Together with reference TRBV5-4 and TRBJ1-1, the CDR3 gives the full variable domain: ETGVTQSPTHLIKTRGQQVTLRCSSQSGHNTVSWYQQALGQGPQFIFQYYREEENGRGNFPPRFSGLQFPNYSSELNVNALELDDSALYLCASSLGVRQGEAFFGQGTRLTVV.